This record concerns one TCR beta chain sequence. This record comes from a study of blood T cell repertoires in COVID-19. About the research overall: Italy, Spain and the United States were the sources of the convalescent and acute COVID-19 samples.

Profiling relied on immunoSEQ multiplex PCR, and the TCRdb table lists in-frame clones only, not all of them. Counted here are about 200,000 clones, approximately 84% occurring once; the ten biggest clones make up approximately 8%. The CDR3 has 14 amino acids. V gave up 0 bases and J gave up 6 bases, with 9 bases separating them. The germline gives CDR1 SGHRS, CDR2 YFSETQ. The source material was peripheral blood. The source is a woman of 80 years or more with acute or convalescent COVID-19. The chain links TRBV5-1 to TRBJ2-2; D gene uncertain. The DNA of the CDR3 is TGCGCCAGCAGCTTGGATGGTGGCCCCGGGGAGCTGTTTTTT. Residues: CASSLDGGPGELFF. Supplemented by reference TRBV5-1 and TRBJ2-2, the full variable domain reads KAGVTQTPRYLIKTRGQQVTLSCSPISGHRSVSWYQQTPGQGLQFLFEYFSETQRNKGNFPGRFSGRQFSNSRSEMNVSTLELGDSALYLCASSLDGGPGELFFGEGSRLTVL.